Below, 7 T cell receptor beta chains from the same sample are listed, as sequenced in a study of blood T cell repertoires in COVID-19. Produced via immunoSEQ multiplex PCR; TCRdb's table is partial and in-frame only. The table lists some 170,000 clones, approximately 80% of them singletons. Sequenced input: peripheral blood. These receptors came from a woman aged 50 to 60 with active or convalescent COVID-19.

CDR3: CASSVGTAENTEAFF. CDR3 nucleotide sequence: TGTGCCAGCAGTGTAGGGACTGCCGAAAACACTGAAGCTTTCTTT. The chain employs TRBV2 and TRBJ1-1; TRBD1 might be the D (5 bases). V was shortened by 4 bases and J by 2 bases, with 14 bases between the two germline ends. CDR3 length: 15 residues. Germline V CDR1 and CDR2: SNHLY, FYNNEI.

The chain is built from TRBV2 and TRBJ1-2; D might be TRBD1 (5 bases). V was trimmed by 8 bases and J by 0 bases, leaving 13 bases between them. CDR3 size: 14 residues. Germline CDR1 is SNHLY and CDR2 is FYNNEI. The DNA for the CDR3 is TGTGCCAGCTTTTTCGGGGGAACTAACTATGGCTACACCTTC. Translated, it gives CASFFGGTNYGYTF.

The V gene is TRBV27, the J gene TRBJ1-5; D perhaps matches TRBD1 (6 bases). This CDR3 contains 15 residues. Between the trimmed V and J ends, which lost 6 bases and 3 bases, there was a span of 15 bases. Per germline, CDR1 MNHEY and CDR2 SMNVEV (reference sequence). CDR3 sequence reads: CASSNTYRVNQPQHF. CDR3 in DNA: TGTGCCAGCAGCAACACGTACAGGGTCAATCAGCCCCAGCATTTT.

V gene TRBV9 combines with J gene TRBJ2-1; 13 positions match TRBD2. Germline values: CDR1 SGDLS, CDR2 YYNGEE. The junction had 7 bases not matched to a gene; V was cut back by 4 bases and J by 9 bases. This CDR3 spans 15 amino acids. The CDR3 nucleotides are TGTGCCAGCAGCCCCCAGGGACTAGCGGGACCTGAGCAGTTCTTC. This sequence encodes CASSPQGLAGPEQFF.

The genes are TRBV6-5 and TRBJ2-3; 8 nucleotides align to TRBD2. CDR3 size: 15 residues. Trimming cost V 6 bases and J 0 bases; bases outside gene matches: 5. CDR1 and CDR2 (germline): MNHEY, SVGAGI. CDR3 sequence (DNA): TGTGCCAGCAGCATTAGCGGGACTAGCACAGATACGCAGTATTTT. Protein sequence: CASSISGTSTDTQYF.

The chain joins TRBV6-4 to TRBJ1-4; tentatively, D is TRBD1 (6 bases). The CDR3 is 13 residues long. Per germline, CDR1 MRHNA and CDR2 SNTAGT. The V and J ends lost 8 bases and 4 bases respectively, with 11 bases between them. CDR3 region: CASPGHINEKLFF. CDR3 coding DNA: TGTGCCAGCCCGGGACACATTAATGAAAAACTGTTTTTT.

The rearrangement uses TRBV30 and TRBJ2-2; TRBD2 agrees at 11 bases. The CDR3 consists of 16 residues. The J segment lost 6 bases and the V segment lost 2 bases, leaving 8 bases of the junction unmatched. In germline, CDR1 is GTSNPN, CDR2 SVGIG (reference sequence). The CDR3 loop is CAWSRPSGGFSGELFF. CDR3 sequence (DNA): TGTGCCTGGAGTCGGCCTAGCGGGGGGTTCTCCGGGGAGCTGTTTTTT. Using reference TRBV30 and TRBJ2-2 for the parts outside the CDR3, the full variable domain is SQTIHQWPATLVQPVGSPLSLECTVEGTSNPNLYWYRQAAGRGLQLLFYSVGIGQISSEVPQNLSASRPQDRQFILSSKKLLLSDSGFYLCAWSRPSGGFSGELFFGEGSRLTVL.